This T cell receptor beta chain was identified in a study of blood T cell repertoires in COVID-19. There are a few counts of this clone. The CDR3 is 13 amino acids. Trimming took off 6 bases at V and 5 bases at J, with 10 bases between the two ends. Germline CDR1 KGHSH, CDR2 LQKENI. Assay used: immunoSEQ multiplex PCR; TCRdb lists only in-frame clones, some missing. The table lists approximately 260,000 clones, roughly 87% of them singletons. Sequenced: peripheral blood. J is TRBJ1-4 and V is TRBV18; D is perhaps TRBD1 (6 bases). The clonotype was recovered from a man between 60 and 75 years old who had recovered from COVID-19. CDR3 DNA sequence: TGTGCCAGCTCGGACGGGACAAATGAAAAACTGTTTTTT. Its translation is CASSDGTNEKLFF.